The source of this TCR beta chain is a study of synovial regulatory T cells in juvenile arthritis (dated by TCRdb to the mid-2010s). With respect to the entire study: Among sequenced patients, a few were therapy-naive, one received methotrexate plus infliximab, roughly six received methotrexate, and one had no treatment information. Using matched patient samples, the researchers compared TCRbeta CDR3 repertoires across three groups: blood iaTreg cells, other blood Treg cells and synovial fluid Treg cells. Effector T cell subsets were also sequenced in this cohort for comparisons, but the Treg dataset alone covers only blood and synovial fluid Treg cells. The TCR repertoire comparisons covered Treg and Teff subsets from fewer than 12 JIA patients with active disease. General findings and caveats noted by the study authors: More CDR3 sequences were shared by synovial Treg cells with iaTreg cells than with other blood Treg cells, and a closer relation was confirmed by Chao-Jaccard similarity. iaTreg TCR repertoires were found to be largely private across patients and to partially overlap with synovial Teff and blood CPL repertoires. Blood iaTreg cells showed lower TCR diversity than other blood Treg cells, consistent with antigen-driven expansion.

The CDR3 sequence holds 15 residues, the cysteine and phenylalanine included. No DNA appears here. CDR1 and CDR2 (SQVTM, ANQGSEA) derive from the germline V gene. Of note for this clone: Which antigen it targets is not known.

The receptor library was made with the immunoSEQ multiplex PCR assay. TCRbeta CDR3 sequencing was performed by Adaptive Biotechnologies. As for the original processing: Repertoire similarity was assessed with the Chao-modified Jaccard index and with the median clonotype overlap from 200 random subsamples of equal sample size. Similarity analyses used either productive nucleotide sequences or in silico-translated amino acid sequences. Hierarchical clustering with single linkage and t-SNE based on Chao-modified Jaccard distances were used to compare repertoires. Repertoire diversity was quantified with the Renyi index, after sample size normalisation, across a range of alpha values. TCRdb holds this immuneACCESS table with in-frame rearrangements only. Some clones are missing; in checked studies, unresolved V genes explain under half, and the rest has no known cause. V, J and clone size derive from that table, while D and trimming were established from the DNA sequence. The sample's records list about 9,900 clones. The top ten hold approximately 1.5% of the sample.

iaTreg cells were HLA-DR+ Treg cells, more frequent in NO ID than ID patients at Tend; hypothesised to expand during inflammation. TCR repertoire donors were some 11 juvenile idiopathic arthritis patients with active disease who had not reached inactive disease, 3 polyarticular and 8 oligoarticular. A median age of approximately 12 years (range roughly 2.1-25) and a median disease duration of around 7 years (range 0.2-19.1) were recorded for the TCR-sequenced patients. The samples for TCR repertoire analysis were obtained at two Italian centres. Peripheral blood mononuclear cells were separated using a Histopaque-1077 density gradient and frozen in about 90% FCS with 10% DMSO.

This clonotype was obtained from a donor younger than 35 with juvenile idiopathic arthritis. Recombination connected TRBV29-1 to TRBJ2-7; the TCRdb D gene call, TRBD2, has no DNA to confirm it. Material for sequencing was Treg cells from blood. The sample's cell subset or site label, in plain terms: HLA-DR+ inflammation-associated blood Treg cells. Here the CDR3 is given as CSVDDKASGSYEQYF.